Below, 22 T cell receptor beta chains from the same sample are listed, as sequenced in a study of blood T cell repertoires in COVID-19. Sequencing used immunoSEQ multiplex PCR; TCRdb keeps in-frame clones, though not all of them. The profile covers about 150,000 clones, with about 80% appearing a single time and around 28% taken by the ten largest. What was sequenced was peripheral blood. The receptors shown here come from a woman in her sixties or seventies with acute or convalescent COVID-19.

V is TRBV5-1 and J is TRBJ2-3; 8 bases are a match to TRBD2. The J segment lost 3 bases and the V segment lost 4 bases, leaving 7 bases of the junction unmatched. The CDR3 totals 15 residues. Per germline, CDR1 SGHRS and CDR2 YFSETQ. The CDR3: CASSRRGGWTDTQYF. As DNA, the CDR3 is TGCGCCAGCAGCCGCCGGGGGGGCTGGACAGATACGCAGTATTTT.

This sequence joins TRBV2 and TRBJ1-6; tentative D call: TRBD1 (5 bases). Germline lookup yields CDR1 SNHLY and CDR2 FYNNEI. The V end lost 6 bases, the J end lost 6 bases, and 15 bases lay between the germline ends. The CDR3 contains 15 residues. CDR3 region: CASRPQAGVNSPLHF. The CDR3 DNA reads TGTGCCAGCAGGCCACAGGCTGGCGTTAATTCACCCCTCCACTTT.

This chain connects TRBV6-6 to TRBJ2-7; D ambiguous. The germline V gene has CDR1 MNHNY and CDR2 SVGAGI (reference sequence). Deletions cut 10 bases from V and 0 bases from J, with 13 bases between. This CDR3 has 13 amino acids. CDR3 sequence (DNA): TGTGCCACCCTATCAGACAACTCCTACGAGCAGTACTTC. Protein sequence: CATLSDNSYEQYF.

The chain employs TRBV3-1 (or the pseudogene TRBV3-2) and TRBJ2-7, with a weak D call TRBD2 (5 bases). V shed 4 bases and J shed 0 bases, with 10 bases lying between them. The germline gives CDR1 LGHDT, CDR2 YNNKEL (reference sequence). The CDR3 runs 14 residues. CDR3: CASSLGISSYEQYF. CDR3 DNA: TGTGCCAGCAGCCTCGGGATTAGCTCCTACGAGCAGTACTTC.

V is TRBV6-6 and J is TRBJ1-2, with TRBD1 identical over 9 bases. The CDR3 extends over 14 amino acids. The V and J ends lost 6 bases and 4 bases, in that order; junction bases with no gene match: 6. Germline-derived CDR1 and CDR2 are MNHNY and SVGAGI (reference sequence). The CDR3 bases are TGTGCCAGCAGGGGGACAGGGAACGTCTATGGCTACACCTTC. It codes for CASRGTGNVYGYTF.

This clone was observed a single time. The junction does not match germline at one end; this may be a read error. The CDR3 is CASSQDPGGEQETQYF. CDR3 bases: TGTGCCAGCAGTCAAGATCCGGGGGGAGAACAGGAGACCCAGTACTTC. V and J are TRBV14 and TRBJ2-5; TRBD2 aligns across 7 bases. Germline CDR1 reads SGHDN; CDR2 reads FVKESK. This CDR3 contains 16 residues.

The sample holds a few counts of this clone. The rearrangement uses TRBV7-9 and TRBJ2-1; 8 positions match TRBD1. V lost 5 bases, J lost 8 bases, and 14 bases stayed unmatched. The CDR3 is 16 amino acids. CDR1 and CDR2 (germline): SEHNR, FQNEAQ (reference sequence). This chain's CDR3 is CASSHRQGLKYDEQFF. Here the CDR3 DNA reads TGTGCCAGCAGCCACCGACAGGGGTTAAAGTACGATGAGCAGTTCTTC. The full variable domain, in which reference TRBV7-9 and TRBJ2-1 provide the parts outside the CDR3, is DTGVSQNPRHKITKRGQNVTFRCDPISEHNRLYWYRQTLGQGPEFLTYFQNEAQLEKSRLLSDRFSAERPKGSFSTLEIQRTEQGDSAMYLCASSHRQGLKYDEQFFGPGTRLTVL.

Here the CDR3 reads CASSFPLRTSGGEQFF. The DNA of the CDR3 is TGTGCCAGCAGTTTCCCCTTAAGGACTAGCGGGGGTGAGCAGTTCTTC. The rearrangement uses TRBV28 and TRBJ2-1; the match to TRBD2 covers 13 bases. The CDR3 runs to 16 residues. V shed 3 bases and J 9 bases; nucleotides not matched to a gene: 8. From germline, CDR1 is MDHEN and CDR2 SYDVKM. The full variable domain, completed using reference TRBV28 and TRBJ2-1, is DVKVTQSSRYLVKRTGEKVFLECVQDMDHENMFWYRQDPGLGLRLIYFSYDVKMKEKGDIPEGYSVSREKKERFSLILESASTNQTSMYLCASSFPLRTSGGEQFFGPGTRLTVL.

The CDR3 loop is CASSSVGQVSFEQFF. The CDR3 nucleotides read TGTGCCAGCAGTTCCGTGGGACAGGTTTCCTTTGAGCAGTTCTTC. The gene calls are TRBV6-5 and TRBJ2-1; TRBD1 matches at 8 bases. The length of the CDR3 is 15 residues. V shed 4 bases and J 9 bases; nucleotides not matched to a gene: 11. Germline CDR1 is MNHEY and CDR2 is SVGAGI.

This clone was seen more than once but under ten times. This chain uses TRBV7-2 with TRBJ1-5; no reliable D call. V lost 3 bases and J lost 3, with 9 bases in between. Germline assignment: CDR1 SGHTA and CDR2 FQGNSA. The CDR3 contains 14 residues. As DNA, the CDR3 is TGTGCCAGCAGCTTCACGGGTACCAATCAGCCCCAGCATTTT. Protein sequence: CASSFTGTNQPQHF. The entire variable domain, with the rest obtained from reference TRBV7-2 and TRBJ1-5, is as follows: GAGVSQSPSNKVTEKGKDVELRCDPISGHTALYWYRQSLGQGLEFLIYFQGNSAPDKSGLPSDRFSAERTGGSVSTLTIQRTQQEDSAVYLCASSFTGTNQPQHFGDGTRLSIL.

J is TRBJ1-2 and V is TRBV10-3; TRBD1 aligns across 8 bases. Germline-derived CDR1 and CDR2 are ENHRY and SYGVKD. With 2 bases clipped from V and 7 bases from J, the junction kept 3 bases outside the gene matches. The CDR3 covers 13 residues. The CDR3 DNA reads TGTGCCATCAGTGAGAGGACAGGGTTTGGCTACACCTTC. It encodes CAISERTGFGYTF.

The V and J genes are TRBV2 and TRBJ1-5, with D tentatively TRBD1 (5 bases). V lost 11 bases, J lost 2 bases, and 13 bases lay in between. Germline CDR1 SNHLY, CDR2 FYNNEI. The CDR3 runs 13 residues. For the CDR3, the DNA is TGTGCCGGGGGGACGGAACGCAATCAGCCCCAGCATTTT. This encodes CAGGTERNQPQHF.

V is TRBV2 and J is TRBJ2-7; tentatively, D is TRBD1 (5 bases). The CDR3 extends over 12 amino acids. V lost 6 bases and J 4 bases, leaving 10 bases between the germline ends. Per the germline V gene, CDR1 is SNHLY and CDR2 is FYNNEI. The CDR3 DNA reads as TGTGCCAGCAGACAGGAGACTTACGAGCAGTACTTC. Protein sequence: CASRQETYEQYF.

The chain combines TRBV4-2 with TRBJ2-1; TRBD2 matches 10 bases. Germline assignment: CDR1 LGHNA and CDR2 YNFKEQ. This CDR3 is built from 17 residues. The junction had 11 bases not matched to a gene; V was cut back by 3 bases and J by 6 bases. The CDR3 DNA sequence: TGTGCCAGCAGCCAGGGTAGCGGGGGGAGACTTGGCAATGAGCAGTTCTTC. It encodes CASSQGSGGRLGNEQFF.

The CDR3 reads CASSEQGPYNSPLHF. Here the CDR3 DNA reads TGTGCCAGCAGTGAACAGGGGCCCTATAATTCACCCCTCCACTTT. V and J are TRBV2 and TRBJ1-6; D is possibly TRBD1 (6 bases). CDR1 is SNHLY and CDR2 is FYNNEI in the germline V gene. Trimming cost V 2 bases and J 2 bases, with 7 bases left between them. This CDR3 has 15 amino acids. Drawing the rest from reference TRBV2 and TRBJ1-6, the complete variable domain is EPEVTQTPSHQVTQMGQEVILRCVPISNHLYFYWYRQILGQKVEFLVSFYNNEISEKSEIFDDQFSVERPDGSNFTLKIRSTKLEDSAMYFCASSEQGPYNSPLHFGNGTRLTVT.

This clone was counted a few times. V usage is TRBV13 and J usage is TRBJ1-1; D is uncertain. The V and J ends lost 5 bases and 5 bases respectively, with 24 bases between them. The CDR3 contains 17 residues. The germline CDR1 and CDR2 sequences are PRHDT and FYEKMQ (reference sequence). This CDR3 reads CASSLGELGLGGTEAFF. CDR3 sequence (DNA): TGTGCCAGCAGCCTCGGCGAACTTGGTTTGGGAGGAACTGAAGCTTTCTTT.

The V call is TRBV16, the J call TRBJ1-5, with a possible D match to TRBD1 (6 bases). Germline-derived CDR1 and CDR2 are KGHSY and FQNENV. The CDR3 totals 18 residues. V was shortened by 1 base and J by 0 bases, with 16 bases between the two germline ends. DNA for the CDR3: TGTGCCAGCAGCCAATTGGGGACAACAATCCTTAGCAATCAGCCCCAGCATTTT. Translating gives CASSQLGTTILSNQPQHF.

This rearrangement joins TRBV6-1 to TRBJ1-5, with D perhaps TRBD1 (5 bases). This CDR3 has 15 amino acids. Germline CDR1 MNHNS, CDR2 SASEGT. Trimming removed 0 bases at V and 2 bases at J, with 8 bases between. CDR3 region: CASSEARQRNQPQHF. Written as DNA, the CDR3 is TGTGCCAGCAGTGAAGCGCGACAGCGCAATCAGCCCCAGCATTTT.

The V gene is TRBV15, the J gene TRBJ1-5; D remains ambiguous. CDR1 LNHNV and CDR2 YYDKDF come from the germline V gene (reference sequence). Trimming removed 3 bases from V and 9 bases from J, with 9 bases in between. This CDR3 contains 12 residues. The CDR3 loop reads CATSRENGPQHF. The DNA for the CDR3 is TGTGCCACCAGCAGGGAGAACGGGCCCCAGCATTTT.

CDR3 coding DNA: TGTGCCGGCAAAGTTTCGGGGGGCGGAGATACGCAGTATTTT. Residues: CAGKVSGGGDTQYF. The gene calls are TRBV6-5 and TRBJ2-3; D possibly corresponds to TRBD2 (7 bases). Germline CDR1 and CDR2: MNHEY and SVGAGI. Deletions cut 11 bases from V and 5 bases from J, with 20 bases between. The length of the CDR3 is 14 residues.

This chain uses TRBV9 with TRBJ2-2; 10 bases fit TRBD2. This CDR3 is 16 amino acids long. Germline CDR1 reads SGDLS; CDR2 reads YYNGEE. The ends lost 7 bases at V and 5 bases at J; junction bases unmatched: 11. The CDR3 is CASGPFSGGSTGELFF. CDR3 nucleotides: TGTGCCAGCGGTCCATTTAGCGGGGGGTCAACCGGGGAGCTGTTTTTT.

This chain links TRBV7-3 with TRBJ1-1; TRBD1 aligns across 7 bases. Germline trimming cut 4 bases from V and 11 bases from J; bases unmatched to any gene: 7. This CDR3 contains 12 residues. Germline CDR1 reads SGHTA; CDR2 reads FQGTGA. The CDR3 bases are TGTGCCAGCAGCTCTGAACAGGGGTCGGCTTTCTTT. It translates to CASSSEQGSAFF.